Shown below are 29 T cell receptor beta chains from a single sample sequenced in a study of radiotherapy plus CTLA-4 blockade in lung cancer (dated by TCRdb to 2017 to 2018). The protocol used for the library was the immunoSEQ multiplex PCR assay. TCRdb re-hosts the immuneACCESS table, in-frame sequences only. Its copies lack some clones; in the studies checked, an unresolved V gene accounts for under half of them, and the cause for the rest is not known. The sample records approximately 94,000 clones, roughly 85% of which are singletons. Clones ranked in the top ten supply 25% of the sample. The source material was peripheral blood, sampled from a patient treated with radiotherapy plus ipilimumab. Receptor source: a human donor with non-small cell lung cancer that progressed on radiotherapy plus ipilimumab.

The chain uses TRBV18 and TRBJ2-7; D is perhaps TRBD1 (6 bases). Trimming cost V 6 bases and J 4 bases, with 13 bases left between them. Germline CDR1 is KGHSH and CDR2 is LQKENI. CDR3 length: 13 residues. Here the CDR3 reads CASSSGTNYEQYV. Here the CDR3 DNA reads TGTGCCAGCTCGTCCGGGACAAATTACGAGCAGTACGTC.

This chain links TRBV5-1 with TRBJ2-1, with 12 bases lining up with TRBD2. V lost 4 bases to trimming and J lost 9 bases; unmatched junction nucleotides: 11. Germline V gene data show CDR1 as SGHRS and CDR2 as YFSETQ. This CDR3 contains 16 residues. CDR3 loop: CASSPPRLAGAFEQFF. CDR3 nucleotides: TGCGCCAGCAGCCCCCCGCGACTAGCGGGAGCCTTTGAGCAGTTCTTC.

The rearrangement links TRBV2 to TRBJ1-4; D call uncertain. Germline V gene lookup returns CDR1 SNHLY and CDR2 FYNNEI. The CDR3 length is 14 residues. The V gene lost 3 bases and the J gene lost 6 bases, with 11 bases spanning the gap. CDR3 in amino acids: CASSDGYGDEKLFF. DNA for the CDR3: TGTGCCAGCAGTGACGGATATGGCGATGAAAAACTGTTTTTT.

This CDR3 reads CASSVAKTVQETQYF. The DNA for the CDR3 is TGTGCCAGCTCAGTGGCAAAGACAGTTCAAGAGACCCAGTACTTC. This sequence joins TRBV18 and TRBJ2-5; D may be TRBD1 (5 bases). Germline loops: CDR1 KGHSH, CDR2 LQKENI. Between the trimmed V and J ends, which lost 5 bases and 2 bases, there was a span of 15 bases. This CDR3 has 15 amino acids.

This chain connects TRBV6-5 to TRBJ2-3, with D hard to call. V lost 7 bases, J lost 7 bases, and 9 bases lay in between. CDR1 MNHEY and CDR2 SVGAGI come from the germline V gene. This CDR3 region has 11 residues. The CDR3 nucleotides read TGTGCCAGCATTAGTGATTATACGCAGTATTTT. It codes for CASISDYTQYF.

The gene calls are TRBV4-2 and TRBJ1-2; D is unclear. The germline V and J ends were trimmed by 5 bases and 8 bases, with 12 bases remaining between them. The CDR3 loop spans 12 amino acids. Germline CDR1 is LGHNA and CDR2 is YNFKEQ. CDR3 nucleotide sequence: TGTGCCAGCAGCGAAGTATTGGGGGGCTACACCTTC. Amino acids: CASSEVLGGYTF.

The V and J genes are TRBV28 and TRBJ2-1; TRBD2 agrees at 11 bases. Trimming removed 6 bases from V and 3 bases from J; junction bases left unmatched: 7. Germline V gives CDR1 MDHEN, CDR2 SYDVKM. CDR3 length: 16 residues. CDR3 sequence reads: CASSLTSGNSYNEQFF. Written as DNA, the CDR3 is TGTGCCAGCAGCCTGACTAGCGGGAACAGCTACAATGAGCAGTTCTTC.

V and J are TRBV27 and TRBJ1-1; 10 positions match TRBD1. J lost 3 bases, V lost 5 bases, and 9 bases had no gene match. CDR1 is MNHEY, CDR2 SMNVEV, per germline (reference sequence). This CDR3 contains 16 residues. The CDR3 DNA sequence: TGTGCCAGCAGTCCATGGGACAGGGGTGCGTACACTGAAGCTTTCTTT. It specifies CASSPWDRGAYTEAFF.

The genes are TRBV21-1 and TRBJ2-7; the listed D gene, TRBD2, was not tested against the DNA. TRBV21-1 is labeled a pseudogene. The CDR3 sequence is 13 residues long. CDR3 sequence (DNA): TGTGCCAGCAACGAAGACGGAGTCGGCGAGCAGTACGTC. Protein sequence: CASNEDGVGEQYV.

This chain connects TRBV11-1 to TRBJ2-2; D not certain. CDR1 is SGHAT, CDR2 FQDESV, per germline (reference sequence). CDR3 length: 14 residues. The ends were cut back, 1 base at V and 6 bases at J, with 9 bases in the middle. CDR3 bases: TGTGCCAGCAGCTTAGTGTTCGGGTCCGGGGAGCTGTTTTTT. It specifies CASSLVFGSGELFF. Variable domain in full (rest from reference TRBV11-1 and TRBJ2-2): EAEVAQSPRYKITEKSQAVAFWCDPISGHATLYWYRQILGQGPELLVQFQDESVVDDSQLPKDRFSAERLKGVDSTLKIQPAELGDSAMYLCASSLVFGSGELFFGEGSRLTVL.

V usage is TRBV5-4 and J usage is TRBJ1-1, with D uncertain. Trimming shortened V by 4 bases and J by 3 bases, and 7 bases separated the two germline ends. Germline CDR1 SGHNT, CDR2 YYREEE (reference sequence). This CDR3 is built from 12 residues. The CDR3 coding sequence is TGTGCCAGCAGCCGGCGAGACACTGAAGCTTTCTTT. Amino acid sequence: CASSRRDTEAFF.

This sequence joins TRBV2 and TRBJ2-5; the match to TRBD1 covers 8 bases. Germline V CDR1 and CDR2: SNHLY, FYNNEI. V lost 2 bases and J lost 2; bases outside the gene matches: 4. This CDR3 has 15 residues. The CDR3 loop is CASSERGTGQETQYF. For the CDR3, the DNA is TGTGCCAGCAGTGAAAGGGGGACAGGACAAGAGACCCAGTACTTC. The variable domain in full, with the rest retrieved from reference TRBV2 and TRBJ2-5, is EPEVTQTPSHQVTQMGQEVILRCVPISNHLYFYWYRQILGQKVEFLVSFYNNEISEKSEIFDDQFSVERPDGSNFTLKIRSTKLEDSAMYFCASSERGTGQETQYFGPGTRLLVL.

The chain has TRBV19 and TRBJ2-1; the match to TRBD1 covers 7 bases. The CDR3 runs to 16 residues. Germline V CDR1 and CDR2: LNHDA, SQIVND (reference sequence). Unmatched junction bases numbered 12, after V lost 4 bases and J lost 6 bases. CDR3 nucleotide sequence: TGTGCCAGTAGTACCGCCGGCAGGGGGAGTTTCAATGAGCAGTTCTTC. This translates into CASSTAGRGSFNEQFF.

This clone was counted between two and nine times. The chain uses TRBV28 and TRBJ1-3; possible D gene TRBD1, 6 bases. The CDR3 runs to 17 residues. Germline V CDR1 and CDR2: MDHEN, SYDVKM. The V end lost 6 bases, the J end lost 0 bases, and 18 bases lay between the germline ends. The CDR3 nucleotides read TGTGCCAGCAGCCAAACAGGGTCGGGTGGCTCTGGAAACACCATATATTTT. Protein: CASSQTGSGGSGNTIYF.

The CDR3 here is CASSPWDTLYEQYV. The CDR3 bases are TGTGCCAGCAGTCCCTGGGACACCTTATACGAGCAGTACGTC. V gene TRBV2 combines with J gene TRBJ2-7; possibly TRBD1 for D (6 bases). Germline V lookup: CDR1 SNHLY, CDR2 FYNNEI. CDR3 size: 14 residues. The ends were cut back, 5 bases at V and 4 bases at J, with 15 bases in the middle.

The rearrangement uses TRBV29-1 and TRBJ2-3; D is ambiguous. Trimming shortened V by 0 bases and J by 5 bases, and 12 bases separated the two germline ends. Germline V gene lookup returns CDR1 SQVTM and CDR2 ANQGSEA. The CDR3 covers 14 residues. CDR3 in DNA: TGCAGCGTTGAAGATCCGGAAGTCATAGATACGCAGTATTTT. The encoded protein is CSVEDPEVIDTQYF.

V gene TRBV5-1 combines with J gene TRBJ2-1; TRBD2 matches at 7 bases. The CDR3 has 15 residues. Germline-derived CDR1 and CDR2 are SGHRS and YFSETQ. The trim removed 1 base at V and 5 bases at J, leaving 6 bases unmatched. CDR3 residues: CASSLNTGGHNEQFF. CDR3 nucleotide sequence: TGCGCCAGCAGCTTGAACACGGGAGGCCACAATGAGCAGTTCTTC.

CDR3 DNA: TGTGCCAGTAGGGGGGTAAGCGGCTACACCTTC. Its protein is CASRGVSGYTF. The chain joins TRBV19 to TRBJ1-2; possibly TRBD1 for D (5 bases). This CDR3 contains 11 residues. Germline V CDR1 and CDR2: LNHDA, SQIVND (reference sequence). V was cut by 6 bases and J by 8 bases, with 10 bases left in between.

V and J are TRBV27 and TRBJ1-2, with TRBD1 identical over 7 bases. There are 14 residues in the CDR3. Germline V gene sequence: CDR1 MNHEY, CDR2 SMNVEV (reference sequence). J gave up 8 bases and V 3 bases, and 9 bases lay outside the gene matches. DNA for the CDR3: TGTGCCAGCAGTTTTTTAGGGGGCGCGGCGGGCTACACCTTC. It codes for CASSFLGGAAGYTF.

The gene calls are TRBV30 and TRBJ2-1; D gene uncertain. Germline V gene sequence: CDR1 GTSNPN, CDR2 SVGIG (reference sequence). This CDR3 comprises 11 residues. Trimming left V 1 base short and J 5 bases short, with 3 bases between. CDR3 sequence (DNA): TGTGCCTGGAGTGAAAACAATGAGCAGTTCTTC. This translates into CAWSENNEQFF.

With respect to this clone: Within the sample, other DNA sequences also encode this same CDR3. The chain is built from TRBV5-1 and TRBJ2-5, with D uncertain. This CDR3 contains 12 residues. In germline, CDR1 is SGHRS, CDR2 YFSETQ. V was clipped by 0 bases and J by 4 bases, with 4 bases between them. The CDR3 reads CASSLVGETQYF. The CDR3 DNA reads as TGCGCCAGCAGCTTGGTGGGAGAGACCCAGTACTTC. Full variable domain (missing parts from reference TRBV5-1 and TRBJ2-5): KAGVTQTPRYLIKTRGQQVTLSCSPISGHRSVSWYQQTPGQGLQFLFEYFSETQRNKGNFPGRFSGRQFSNSRSEMNVSTLELGDSALYLCASSLVGETQYFGPGTRLLVL.

This chain links TRBV28 with TRBJ2-5; 8 nucleotides match TRBD2. From germline, CDR1 is MDHEN and CDR2 SYDVKM. J was trimmed by 2 bases and V by 9 bases; bases with no gene match: 14. The CDR3 is 16 residues long. The CDR3 DNA is TGTGCCAGTCGGGGACCCGGGACTAGTGGGCAAGAGACCCAGTACTTC. Translation gives CASRGPGTSGQETQYF.

The J gene is TRBJ1-2, the V gene TRBV29-1, with D uncertain. Trimming shortened V by 4 bases and J by 9 bases, and 12 bases separated the two germline ends. Germline values: CDR1 SQVTM, CDR2 ANQGSEA. The CDR3 extends over 11 amino acids. The chain's CDR3 is CSVVVGSRYTF. The DNA of the CDR3 is TGCAGCGTTGTAGTGGGCAGCCGCTACACCTTC.

Details on this clone: The sample contains more than one DNA sequence encoding this CDR3. The chain couples TRBV11-2 to TRBJ1-1, with a possible D match to TRBD1 (6 bases). The CDR3 totals 15 residues. The germline V and J ends were trimmed by 1 base and 0 bases, with 9 bases remaining between them. CDR1 and CDR2 (germline): SGHAT, FQNNGV. CDR3 region: CASSLVGGMNTEAFF. CDR3 DNA: TGTGCCAGCAGCTTAGTCGGGGGCATGAACACTGAAGCTTTCTTT.

A single count supports this clone. This chain joins TRBV15 and TRBJ2-3; D is possibly TRBD1 (6 bases). Trimming removed 5 bases at V and 5 bases at J, with 11 bases between. CDR1 and CDR2 from the germline V gene are LNHNV and YYDKDF (reference sequence). CDR3 length: 13 amino acids. Here the CDR3 reads CATSQGYGDTQYF. DNA for the CDR3: TGTGCCACCAGCCAGGGGTATGGAGATACGCAGTATTTT.

J is TRBJ2-5 and V is TRBV5-1, with TRBD2 matching over 13 bases. Germline V gives CDR1 SGHRS, CDR2 YFSETQ. Losses at the gene ends were 1 base for V and 4 bases for J; bases not matched to a gene: 7. CDR3 size: 17 residues. In DNA, the CDR3 is TGCGCCAGCAGCTTGTTACTAGCGGGAGGGGGAAGAGAGACCCAGTACTTC. This sequence encodes CASSLLLAGGGRETQYF.

This clone showed up just once. This chain joins TRBV7-8 and TRBJ1-4, with 7 positions matching TRBD1. After removal of 3 bases from V and 8 bases from J, the junction contained 6 bases not matched to a gene. Germline V lookup: CDR1 SGHVS, CDR2 FQNEAQ. The CDR3 runs to 14 residues. This CDR3 is CASSLLQGWEKLFF. In DNA, the CDR3 is TGTGCCAGCAGCTTGTTACAGGGGTGGGAAAAACTGTTTTTT.

J is TRBJ1-1 and V is TRBV19; the D gene is possibly TRBD1 (6 bases). The germline CDR1 and CDR2 sequences are LNHDA and SQIVND (reference sequence). The CDR3 is made up of 15 amino acids. The V end lost 6 bases, the J end lost 4 bases, and 18 bases lay between the germline ends. The CDR3 bases are TGTGCCAGTAGCCTAGGAGGGGGTATGATCACTGAAGCTTTCTTT. Translated: CASSLGGGMITEAFF.

In this sample, this clone turned up a few times. V gene TRBV15 combines with J gene TRBJ2-3; D remains ambiguous. Trimming took 0 bases from V and 1 from J, leaving 8 bases between them. CDR1 and CDR2 (germline): LNHNV, YYDKDF (reference sequence). The CDR3 loop spans 15 amino acids. CDR3 residues: CATSRDITGTDTQYF. CDR3 in DNA: TGTGCCACCAGCAGAGACATCACAGGCACAGATACGCAGTATTTT.